This note documents a single TCR beta chain sequence. As processed by the authors: Amplified reference gene primers provided the basis for estimating nucleated cell counts. Measured with immunoSEQ multiplex PCR; TCRdb has only the in-frame clones, and not every one. V and J calls and clone size are as listed in that table; D and trimming were resolved from the DNA. The sample records about 78,000 clones, 90% being singletons. This entry belongs to a study of blood T cell repertoires in COVID-19. There are 16 residues in the CDR3. With 4 bases clipped from V and 5 bases from J, the junction kept 10 bases outside the gene matches. Germline assignment: CDR1 SGHTA and CDR2 FQGNSA.

The source material was peripheral blood. This clonotype originated in a woman in her 50s in a cohort sampled during active COVID-19. V is TRBV7-2 and J is TRBJ2-7; 11 positions match TRBD2. The CDR3 region has the DNA TGTGCCAGCAGCTATAGCGGGAGGGCCTTTTTTAACGAGCAGTACTTC. It yields the protein CASSYSGRAFFNEQYF. Combining the CDR3 with reference TRBV7-2 and TRBJ2-7 gives the whole variable domain GAGVSQSPSNKVTEKGKDVELRCDPISGHTALYWYRQSLGQGLEFLIYFQGNSAPDKSGLPSDRFSAERTGGSVSTLTIQRTQQEDSAVYLCASSYSGRAFFNEQYFGPGTRLTVT.